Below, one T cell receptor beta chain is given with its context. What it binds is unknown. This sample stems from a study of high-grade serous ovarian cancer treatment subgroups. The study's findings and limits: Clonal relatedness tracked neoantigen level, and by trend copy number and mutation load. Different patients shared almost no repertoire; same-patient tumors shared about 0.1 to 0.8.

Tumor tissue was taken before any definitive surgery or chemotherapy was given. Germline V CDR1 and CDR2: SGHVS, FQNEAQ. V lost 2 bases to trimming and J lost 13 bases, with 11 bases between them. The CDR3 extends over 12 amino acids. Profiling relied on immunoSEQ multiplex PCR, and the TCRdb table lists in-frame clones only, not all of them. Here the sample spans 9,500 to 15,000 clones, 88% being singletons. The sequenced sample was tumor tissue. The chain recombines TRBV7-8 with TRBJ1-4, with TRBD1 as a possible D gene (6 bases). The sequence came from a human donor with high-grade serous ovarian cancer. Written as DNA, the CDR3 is TGTGCCAGCAGCTTAATAGGGGGGGGACTGTTTTTT. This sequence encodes CASSLIGGGLFF. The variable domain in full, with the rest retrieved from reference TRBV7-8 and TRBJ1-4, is GAGVSQSPRYKVAKRGQDVALRCDPISGHVSLFWYQQALGQGPEFLTYFQNEAQLDKSGLPSDRFFAERPEGSVSTLKIQRTQQEDSAVYLCASSLIGGGLFFGSGTQLSVL.